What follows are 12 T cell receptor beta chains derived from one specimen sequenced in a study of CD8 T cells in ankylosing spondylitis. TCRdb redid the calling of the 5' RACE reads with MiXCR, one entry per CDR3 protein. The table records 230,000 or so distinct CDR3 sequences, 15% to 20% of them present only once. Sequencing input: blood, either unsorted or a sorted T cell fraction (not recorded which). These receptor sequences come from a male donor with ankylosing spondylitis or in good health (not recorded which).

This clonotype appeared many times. The CDR3 sequence is CSVEDRDRGNEKLFF. CDR3 in DNA: TGCAGCGTTGAAGATCGGGACAGGGGAAATGAAAAACTGTTTTTT. The chain employs TRBV29-1 and TRBJ1-4; the match to TRBD1 covers 10 bases. The ends lost 0 bases at V and 5 bases at J; junction bases unmatched: 3. Germline V gives CDR1 SQVTM, CDR2 ANQGSEA. CDR3 size: 15 residues.

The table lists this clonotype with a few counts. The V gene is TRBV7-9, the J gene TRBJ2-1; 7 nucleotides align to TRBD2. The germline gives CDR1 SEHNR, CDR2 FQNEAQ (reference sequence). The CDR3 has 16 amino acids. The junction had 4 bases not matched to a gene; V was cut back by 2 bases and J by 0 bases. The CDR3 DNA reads TGTGCCAGCAGCTTATACGGGGGGAGCTCCTACAATGAGCAGTTCTTC. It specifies CASSLYGGSSYNEQFF.

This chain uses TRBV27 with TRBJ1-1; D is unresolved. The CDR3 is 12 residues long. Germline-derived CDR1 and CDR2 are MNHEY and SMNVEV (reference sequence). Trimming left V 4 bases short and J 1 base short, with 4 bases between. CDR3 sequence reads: CASSSSNTEAFF. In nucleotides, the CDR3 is TGTGCCAGCAGTTCCTCGAACACTGAAGCTTTCTTT.

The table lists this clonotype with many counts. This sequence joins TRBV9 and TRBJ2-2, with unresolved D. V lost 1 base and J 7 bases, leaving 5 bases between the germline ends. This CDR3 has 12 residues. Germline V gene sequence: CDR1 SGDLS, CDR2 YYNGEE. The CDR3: CASSVSRGELFF. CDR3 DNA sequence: TGTGCCAGCAGCGTATCCCGCGGGGAGCTGTTTTTT.

The CDR3 region is CASSQFLTGSYNEQFF. The CDR3 region has the DNA TGCGCCAGCAGCCAATTTTTGACAGGTTCCTACAATGAGCAGTTCTTC. The chain combines TRBV4-3 with TRBJ2-1; D is possibly TRBD1 (6 bases). The germline CDR1 and CDR2 sequences are LGHNA and YSLEER. There are 16 residues in the CDR3. V was trimmed by 2 bases and J by 1 base, leaving 12 bases between them.

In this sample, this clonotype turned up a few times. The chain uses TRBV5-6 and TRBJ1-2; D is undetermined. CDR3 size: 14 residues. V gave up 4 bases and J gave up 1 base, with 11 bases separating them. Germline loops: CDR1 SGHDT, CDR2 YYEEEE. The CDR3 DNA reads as TGTGCCAGCAGCAATATGGGGAGTAACTATGGCTACACCTTC. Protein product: CASSNMGSNYGYTF.

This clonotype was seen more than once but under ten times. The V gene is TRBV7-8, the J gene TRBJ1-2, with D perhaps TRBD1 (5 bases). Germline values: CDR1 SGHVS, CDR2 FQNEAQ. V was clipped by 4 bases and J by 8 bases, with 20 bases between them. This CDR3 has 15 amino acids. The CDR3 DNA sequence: TGTGCCAGCAGCTCCAGAAATCCAGGGTTTTTCGGCTACACCTTC. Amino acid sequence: CASSSRNPGFFGYTF.

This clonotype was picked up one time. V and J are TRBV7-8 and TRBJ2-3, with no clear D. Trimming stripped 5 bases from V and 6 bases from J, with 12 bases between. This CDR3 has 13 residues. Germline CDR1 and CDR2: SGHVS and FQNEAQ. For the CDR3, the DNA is TGTGCCAGCAGCCTAGAAATTACGGATACGCAGTATTTT. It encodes CASSLEITDTQYF.

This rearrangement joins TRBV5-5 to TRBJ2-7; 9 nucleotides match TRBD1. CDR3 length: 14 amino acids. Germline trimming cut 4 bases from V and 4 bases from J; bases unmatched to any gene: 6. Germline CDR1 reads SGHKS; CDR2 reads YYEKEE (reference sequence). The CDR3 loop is CASSLDRGTYEQYF. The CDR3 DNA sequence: TGTGCCAGCAGCCTCGACAGGGGGACATACGAGCAGTACTTC.

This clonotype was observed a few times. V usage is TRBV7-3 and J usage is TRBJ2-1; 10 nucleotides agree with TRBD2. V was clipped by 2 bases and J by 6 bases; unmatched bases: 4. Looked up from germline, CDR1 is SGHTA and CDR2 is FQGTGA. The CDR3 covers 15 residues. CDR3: CASSLLAGVINEQFF. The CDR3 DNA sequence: TGTGCCAGCAGCTTACTAGCGGGAGTCATCAATGAGCAGTTCTTC.

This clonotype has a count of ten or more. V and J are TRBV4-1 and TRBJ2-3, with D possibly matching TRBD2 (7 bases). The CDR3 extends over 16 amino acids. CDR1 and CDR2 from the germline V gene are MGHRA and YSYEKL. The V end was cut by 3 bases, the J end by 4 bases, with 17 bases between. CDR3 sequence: CASSQSGTLPPDTQYF. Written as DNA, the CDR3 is TGCGCCAGCAGCCAGAGCGGGACACTTCCCCCAGATACGCAGTATTTT.

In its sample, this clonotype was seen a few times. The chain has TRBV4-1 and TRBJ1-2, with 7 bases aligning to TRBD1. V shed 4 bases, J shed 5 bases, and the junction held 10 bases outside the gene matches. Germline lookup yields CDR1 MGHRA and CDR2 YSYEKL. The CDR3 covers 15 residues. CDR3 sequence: CASSPGTEPSYGYTF. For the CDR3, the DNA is TGCGCCAGCAGCCCAGGGACAGAACCCTCTTATGGCTACACCTTC.